Listed below are T cell receptor beta chains from one sample, sequenced in a study of T-cell reconstitution after alpha-beta-depleted transplantation in children. Using its own MiXCR run on the PCR reads, TCRdb lists one record per CDR3 protein. Altogether about 480,000 distinct CDR3 sequences are present, approximately 12% being singletons, with the ten largest covering around 6%. The starting material was PBMCs from the stem cell graft donor, obtained from the stem cell graft. These receptors were collected from a human donor who donated a stem cell graft to a child with combined immunodeficiency. Both conserved end residues are part of each CDR3. The order of the fields is V gene, D gene, J gene, clone size, CDR3 protein, CDR3 DNA. A D gene is named only where the DNA matches it firmly. Clone size appears in some rows only: once, few, many, or a class for an expanded clone.

>TRBV11-1|TRBD2|TRBJ2-3|.
CASSYRRGGPTGTDTQYF
TGTGCCAGCAGCTATCGACGGGGGGGGCCTACAGGCACAGATACGCAGTATTTT
>TRBV6-1|TRBD1|TRBJ2-7|many
CASSERWDRGEQYF
TGTGCCAGCAGTGAACGGTGGGACAGGGGCGAGCAGTACTTC
>TRBV7-9|.|TRBJ2-1|few
CASSLKWSGYNEQFF
TGTGCCAGCAGCTTAAAATGGTCCGGCTACAATGAGCAGTTCTTC
>TRBV7-2|TRBD1|TRBJ2-2|.
CASSTTGGPGELFF
TGTGCCAGCAGCACAACAGGGGGCCCCGGGGAGCTGTTTTTT
>TRBV21-1|.|TRBJ2-1|.
CASSKPPASHSYNEQFF
TGTGCCAGCAGCAAACCCCCGGCGTCCCACTCCTACAATGAGCAGTTCTTC
>TRBV4-3|TRBD2|TRBJ2-2|.
CASSQGNGLDLFLGTGELFF
TGCGCCAGCAGCCAAGGGAACGGACTAGACCTATTTCTGGGCACCGGGGAGCTGTTTTTT
>TRBV9|TRBD2|TRBJ2-3|many
CASSNRLASSTDTQYF
TGTGCCAGCAGCAACAGACTAGCGAGTAGCACAGATACGCAGTATTTT
>TRBV30|.|TRBJ2-5|.
CAWSLVEETQYF
TGTGCCTGGAGTCTGGTTGAAGAGACCCAGTACTTC
>TRBV10-3|.|TRBJ1-3|few
CAISVGHTIYF
TGTGCCATCAGTGTGGGTCACACCATATATTTT
>TRBV11-2|.|TRBJ2-1|few
CASSAATSDEQFF
TGTGCCAGCAGCGCCGCCACCTCGGATGAGCAGTTCTTC
>TRBV9|TRBD2|TRBJ2-1|.
CASSVDSPSGMDEQFF
TGTGCCAGCAGCGTAGATAGTCCTAGCGGGATGGATGAGCAGTTCTTC
>TRBV10-3|.|TRBJ2-2|many
CAISEGLGTGELFF
TGTGCCATCAGCGAAGGGCTCGGCACCGGGGAGCTGTTTTTT
>TRBV18|.|TRBJ2-3|.
CASSRRSSTDTQYF
TGTGCCAGCTCACGGAGAAGTAGCACAGATACGCAGTATTTT
>TRBV15|.|TRBJ2-2|many
CATSRDPGLTGELFF
TGTGCCACCAGCAGAGATCCCGGGCTCACCGGGGAGCTGTTTTTT
>TRBV20-1|TRBD2|TRBJ2-3|.
CSARVPIAGITDTQYF
TGCAGTGCTAGAGTACCCATAGCGGGAATCACAGATACGCAGTATTTT
>TRBV20-1|.|TRBJ2-1|many
CSARDWFQGIDNEQFF
TGCAGTGCTAGAGATTGGTTTCAGGGAATTGACAATGAGCAGTTCTTC
>TRBV20-1|TRBD1|TRBJ1-6|.
CSASKTTGGNSPLHF
TGCAGTGCTTCGAAAACGACAGGGGGAAATTCACCCCTCCACTTT
>TRBV20-1|.|TRBJ2-1|.
CSAAHPGVGTYDEQFF
TGCAGTGCTGCCCACCCGGGGGTCGGGACCTACGATGAGCAGTTCTTC
>TRBV7-2|.|TRBJ2-1|.
CASRLESYNEQFF
TGTGCCAGCAGGTTGGAGTCCTACAATGAGCAGTTCTTC
>TRBV6-2/TRBV6-3|.|TRBJ1-2|.
CAISRSYGYTF
TGTGCCATCTCAAGGAGTTATGGCTACACCTTC
>TRBV28|TRBD1|TRBJ2-5|many
CASSEPTGGFLETQYF
TGTGCCAGCAGTGAACCGACAGGGGGCTTCTTAGAGACCCAGTACTTC
>TRBV7-2|.|TRBJ2-7|.
CASSLVDAYEQYF
TGTGCCAGCAGCTTAGTGGATGCCTACGAGCAGTACTTC
>TRBV5-1|TRBD1|TRBJ1-1|many
CASSSGQGGTEAFF
TGCGCCAGCAGCTCGGGACAGGGTGGCACTGAAGCTTTCTTT
>TRBV12-3/TRBV12-4|TRBD2|TRBJ2-1|many
CASKLAGGPNEQFF
TGTGCCAGCAAGCTAGCGGGGGGGCCCAATGAGCAGTTCTTC
>TRBV12-3/TRBV12-4|TRBD2|TRBJ2-3|many
CASSFGGSGPGDTQYF
TGTGCCAGCAGTTTTGGAGGTAGCGGGCCGGGAGATACGCAGTATTTT
>TRBV4-3|.|TRBJ2-7|.
CASSQGPGLGAYEQYF
TGCGCCAGCAGCCAAGGCCCAGGGCTCGGGGCCTACGAGCAGTACTTC
>TRBV5-5|.|TRBJ2-5|once
CASSPGPAGETQYF
TGTGCCAGCAGCCCTGGACCCGCGGGAGAGACCCAGTACTTC
>TRBV10-3|.|TRBJ1-5|.
CAISEGQLSNQPQHF
TGTGCCATCAGTGAGGGGCAGCTTAGCAATCAGCCCCAGCATTTT
>TRBV9|.|TRBJ2-3|.
CASSAYRTFTDTQYF
TGTGCCAGCAGCGCCTATCGTACGTTCACAGATACGCAGTATTTT
>TRBV29-1|.|TRBJ1-1|few
CSVARVVDTEAFF
TGCAGCGTCGCAAGGGTTGTAGACACTGAAGCTTTCTTT
>TRBV30|.|TRBJ2-7|few
CAWVQGLEQYF
TGTGCCTGGGTACAGGGCCTCGAGCAGTACTTC
>TRBV27|TRBD2|TRBJ2-1|few
CASTAGGASGSPSYNEQFF
TGTGCCAGCACCGCAGGGGGGGCTAGCGGGAGTCCCTCCTACAATGAGCAGTTCTTC
>TRBV6-2/TRBV6-3|TRBD2|TRBJ2-1|.
CASSYLTGQRGDEQFF
TGTGCCAGCAGTTACTTGACCGGCCAGCGGGGGGATGAGCAGTTCTTC
>TRBV19|TRBD2|TRBJ2-1|once
CASSNSGGYNEQFF
TGTGCCAGTAGTAATAGCGGGGGTTACAATGAGCAGTTCTTC
>TRBV28|.|TRBJ2-5|few
CASSLSRTKGKETQYF
TGTGCCAGCAGTTTGTCAAGGACAAAGGGGAAAGAGACCCAGTACTTC
>TRBV29-1|TRBD1|TRBJ2-6|few
CSVLQGSGANVLTF
TGCAGCGTGCTACAGGGGAGTGGGGCCAACGTCCTGACTTTC
>TRBV5-5|.|TRBJ2-5|few
CASTGRGETQYF
TGTGCCAGCACTGGGAGGGGGGAGACCCAGTACTTC
>TRBV3-1|.|TRBJ1-5|.
CASSQDSGVYSQPQHF
TGTGCCAGCAGCCAAGATTCTGGGGTATACAGTCAGCCCCAGCATTTT
>TRBV4-3|TRBD2|TRBJ2-7|.
CASSYSGGGPYEQYF
TGCGCCAGCAGCTATAGCGGGGGCGGGCCCTACGAGCAGTACTTC
>TRBV20-1|TRBD2|TRBJ2-1|.
CSAAAAGGKLEQFF
TGCAGTGCCGCTGCTGCGGGGGGCAAACTGGAGCAGTTCTTC
>TRBV10-3|TRBD2|TRBJ2-2|.
CAIRPGLAGPNTGELFF
TGTGCCATCAGACCGGGACTAGCGGGACCGAACACCGGGGAGCTGTTTTTT
>TRBV20-1|.|TRBJ2-5|many
CSATPGDYQETQYF
TGCAGTGCTACCCCAGGGGACTACCAAGAGACCCAGTACTTC
>TRBV11-3|TRBD1|TRBJ2-3|many
CASSVGQGETDTQYF
TGTGCCAGCAGCGTGGGACAGGGGGAGACAGATACGCAGTATTTT
>TRBV4-3|.|TRBJ2-7|.
CASSQEGVAGLYEQYF
TGCGCCAGCAGCCAAGAAGGGGTAGCAGGGCTCTACGAGCAGTACTTC
>TRBV9|TRBD2|TRBJ2-7|many
CASSLGGPNEQYF
TGTGCCAGCAGCTTGGGAGGGCCCAACGAGCAGTACTTC
>TRBV20-1|.|TRBJ2-7|few
CSARDHLVDYEQYF
TGCAGTGCTAGAGATCACCTAGTTGACTACGAGCAGTACTTC
>TRBV20-1|.|TRBJ1-1|.
CSASSSKAFF
TGCAGTGCTAGCTCATCTAAGGCTTTCTTT
>TRBV30|.|TRBJ1-1|.
CAGTQKGETEAFF
TGTGCCGGAACCCAAAAGGGTGAGACTGAAGCTTTCTTT
>TRBV7-2|.|TRBJ2-1|many
CASSSRSSYNEQFF
TGTGCCAGCAGCTCCCGATCCTCCTACAATGAGCAGTTCTTC
>TRBV5-5|TRBD1|TRBJ2-6|many
CASWDRSSGANVLTF
TGTGCCAGCTGGGACAGGAGCTCTGGGGCCAACGTCCTGACTTTC
>TRBV27|.|TRBJ2-7|few
CASSEHRDLYEQYF
TGTGCCAGCAGTGAGCACAGGGATTTGTACGAGCAGTACTTC
>TRBV29-1|.|TRBJ2-5|.
CSVVLGWYQETQYF
TGCAGCGTTGTATTGGGGTGGTACCAAGAGACCCAGTACTTC
>TRBV10-3|.|TRBJ2-1|few
CAISDPAWSREQFF
TGTGCCATCAGTGACCCAGCTTGGAGCCGAGAGCAGTTCTTC
>TRBV12-3/TRBV12-4|.|TRBJ2-3|few
CASSLVNRVDTQYF
TGTGCCAGCAGTTTGGTGAACAGGGTGGATACGCAGTATTTT